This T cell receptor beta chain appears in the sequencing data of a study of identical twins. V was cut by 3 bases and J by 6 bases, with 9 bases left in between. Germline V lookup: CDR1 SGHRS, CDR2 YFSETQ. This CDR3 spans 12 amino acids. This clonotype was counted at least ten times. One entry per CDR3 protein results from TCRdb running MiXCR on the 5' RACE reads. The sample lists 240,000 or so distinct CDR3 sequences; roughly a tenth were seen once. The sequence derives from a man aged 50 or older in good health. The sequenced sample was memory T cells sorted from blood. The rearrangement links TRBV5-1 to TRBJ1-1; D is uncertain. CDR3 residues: CASSSNGAEAFF. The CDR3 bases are TGCGCCAGCAGCTCTAATGGCGCTGAAGCTTTCTTT. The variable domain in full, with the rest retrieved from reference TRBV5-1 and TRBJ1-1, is KAGVTQTPRYLIKTRGQQVTLSCSPISGHRSVSWYQQTPGQGLQFLFEYFSETQRNKGNFPGRFSGRQFSNSRSEMNVSTLELGDSALYLCASSSNGAEAFFGQGTRLTVV.